This entry is about one T cell receptor beta chain. In this sample, this clonotype turned up many times. Its antigen is unknown. No much larger clone is present one base from it, and per-base qualities are unavailable. The germline V gene provides CDR1 MGHDK and CDR2 SYGVNS. The CDR3 runs 13 residues from the cysteine to the phenylalanine. Here the CDR3 DNA is all that survives: 39 bases in frame from base 1. V is pared back by 5 bases and J by 9 bases, with 16 bases lying between the germline termini. The time point label for this specimen denotes: sample taken at primary tumor resection. For TCR sequencing, whole RNA was extracted from tumor and nontumor lung tissue, or from cryopreserved PBMC samples, and no cell sorting was done. Donors were 72 patients with early-stage, untreated non-small cell lung cancer from the lung TRACERx cohort. A patient was chosen for TCR sequencing only when enough RNA was available from at least two tumor regions.

This sample was taken from a study of spatial heterogeneity in lung cancer (dated by TCRdb to about 2019). For context, the study as a whole: Beta-chain transcripts were consistently detected in greater numbers than alpha-chain transcripts, which likely reflects a higher abundance of beta-chain transcripts. In the raw uncorrected reads, each unique combination of TCR and UMI appeared on average more than ten times. In non-small cell lung cancer, the study quantitatively compared TCR alpha and beta repertoires across several tumor regions, matched nontumor lung, and blood. Nonsynonymous mutation counts, determined by whole-exome sequencing of tumor tissue, were related to features of the TCR repertoire. At surgery, both alpha and beta chains were TCR-sequenced in 220 tumor regions, fewer than 80 matched nontumor lung samples and some 58 PBMC samples.

General findings and caveats noted by the study authors: Ubiquitous expanded tumor TCRs showed up in blood more often at tumor resection than at routine follow-up. Additional single-cell paired TCR alpha and beta sequencing was considered necessary to confirm, at a functional level, the hypothesis that regional TCRs recognize regional mutations.

Libraries came from 5' RACE. TCRdb names NextSeq 500 as the instrument used. In the TCR library protocol, a unique molecular identifier was attached to each TCR cDNA molecule so that PCR and sequencing errors could be corrected. For the original study's pipeline: Decombinator tools were used for TCR identification, UMI-based error correction and CDR3 extraction. Expanded TCRs were defined as those above a frequency of 2 per 1,000, corresponding to the top 1% of the tumor frequency distribution. Renyi diversity was computed with the R vegan package after each repertoire had been subsampled 100 times to 5,000 TCRs. CDR3 similarity networks were constructed using string-kernel similarity of amino acid triplets, with links drawn between CDR3s whose pairwise similarity was above 0.82. TCRdb reprocessed the public reads (quality trimming at Q25 with fastp, clone calling with MiXCR) and kept in-frame beta chains. Each entry merges the rows of one CDR3 protein and shows their most common DNA and genes. Clone size and V and J calls follow TCRdb, not the original study. In this sample the table shows about 15,000 distinct CDR3 sequences, more than 10% of which occur a single time. The ten most abundant clones make up about 32% of the sample.

The source material was PBMCs, sampled at surgery. The sequence is built from TRBV25-1 and TRBJ1-1, with no D gene named confidently. This TCR was recovered from a female donor with early-stage non-small cell lung cancer. The nucleotides read TGTGCCAGCAGTACCCTTGAGCAATCCCAAGCTTTCTTT. Its protein reads: CASSTLEQSQAFF.